A selection of T cell receptor beta chains follows, all from one sample in a study of vaccination and CD4 T cells after COVID-19. These receptors' antigens are unknown. TCRdb itself ran the PCR reads through MiXCR, one entry per CDR3 protein. The sample records about 14,000 distinct CDR3 sequences, around 56% being singletons. The sample taken for sequencing was CD4+ T cells from blood, cultured in vitro. Receptors were obtained from a human donor who had recovered from COVID-19. CDR3s include the opening cysteine and the closing phenylalanine or tryptophan. Each record gives: CDR3 length, clone size, D gene, V gene, J gene, CDR3 protein, CDR3 DNA. A D gene is named only where the DNA matches it firmly. Clone size, where shown, is once, few, many, or a class for clones that have expanded.

17	.	.	TRBV7-8	TRBJ2-2	CASSPRPRGINTGELFF	TGTGCCAGCAGCCCCAGACCCCGGGGGATCAACACCGGGGAGCTGTTTTTT
16	few	.	TRBV24-1	TRBJ2-5	CATSECIWGFVETQYF	TGTGCCACCAGTGAATGTATCTGGGGGTTTGTTGAGACCCAGTACTTC
17	few	.	TRBV28	TRBJ2-6	CASSSALSLSGANVLTF	TGTGCCAGCAGTTCCGCATTATCCCTCTCTGGGGCCAACGTCCTGACTTTC
15	once	.	TRBV2	TRBJ2-7	CASSEEWPGAGEQYF	TGTGCCAGCAGTGAGGAGTGGCCGGGGGCGGGCGAGCAGTACTTC
15	.	.	TRBV24-1	TRBJ2-3	CATSDQGGIEDTQYF	TGTGCCACCAGTGACCAGGGTGGCATTGAAGATACGCAGTATTTT
12	.	TRBD1	TRBV29-1	TRBJ2-2	CSADRGPGELFF	TGCAGCGCAGACAGGGGGCCCGGGGAGCTGTTTTTT
13	.	TRBD2	TRBV6-4	TRBJ2-1	CASSERENNEQFF	TGTGCCAGCAGTGAGCGGGAGAACAATGAGCAGTTCTTC
16	.	.	TRBV20-1	TRBJ1-4	CSARLSHRFTNEKLFF	TGCAGTGCTAGACTCTCACATCGATTCACTAATGAAAAACTGTTTTTT
15	.	.	TRBV6-2/TRBV6-3	TRBJ1-3	CASSYVGGGGNTIYF	TGTGCCAGCAGTTACGTCGGCGGAGGGGGAAACACCATATATTTT
15	.	TRBD2	TRBV5-4	TRBJ2-5	CASSEGTSFQETQYF	TGTGCCAGCAGCGAGGGGACTAGCTTTCAAGAGACCCAGTACTTC
13	.	TRBD1	TRBV20-1	TRBJ2-7	CSAGTGFSYEQYF	TGCAGTGCGGGGACAGGCTTCTCCTACGAGCAGTACTTC
17	few	TRBD1	TRBV28	TRBJ2-5	CASSSGDRGILEETQYF	TGTGCCAGCAGTTCGGGGGACAGGGGTATTTTGGAAGAGACCCAGTACTTC
14	.	.	TRBV5-5	TRBJ2-7	CASSRDFRSYEQYF	TGTGCCAGCAGCCGGGACTTCCGCTCCTACGAGCAGTACTTC
14	.	.	TRBV6-2/TRBV6-3	TRBJ1-4	CASKERWTNEKLFF	TGTGCCAGTAAGGAGAGGTGGACTAATGAAAAACTGTTTTTT
14	.	TRBD1	TRBV19	TRBJ1-5	CASSTSGGSKPQHF	TGTGCCAGTAGTACCTCAGGGGGCAGCAAGCCCCAGCATTTT
17	few	TRBD2	TRBV6-1	TRBJ2-1	CASRPPTSGRAYNEQFF	TGTGCCAGCAGACCACCCACCAGCGGGAGGGCCTACAATGAGCAGTTCTTC
15	medium-sized	TRBD1	TRBV27	TRBJ2-1	CASSRGQVGNNEQFF	TGTGCCAGCAGTAGGGGACAGGTTGGTAACAATGAGCAGTTCTTC
14	.	TRBD2	TRBV20-1	TRBJ2-1	CSARVASGHNEQFF	TGCAGTGCTAGAGTGGCTAGCGGCCACAATGAGCAGTTCTTC
13	.	.	TRBV7-2	TRBJ2-1	CASSYRPSGEQFF	TGTGCCAGCAGCTACCGTCCCAGCGGTGAGCAGTTCTTC
12	.	TRBD1	TRBV11-2	TRBJ2-7	CASSFDRGEQYF	TGTGCCAGCAGCTTCGACAGGGGCGAGCAGTACTTC
15	.	.	TRBV6-5	TRBJ2-7	CASSYSQGRRYEQYF	TGTGCCAGCAGTTACTCCCAGGGGAGGAGGTACGAGCAGTACTTC